This is a list of T cell receptor beta chains from one sample in a study of T cells in Graves' hyperthyroidism and ophthalmopathy. TCRdb reprocessed the multiplex PCR reads with MiXCR, giving one entry per CDR3 protein. The data show fewer than 750,000 distinct CDR3 sequences, approximately 15% seen once. Source material: blood. These receptors all stem from a woman aged 40 to 50 with Graves' ophthalmopathy. Each CDR3 is given with its conserved first and last residue. D genes are given only for firm matches. Size tells how often a clone was seen (once, few, many) or the class of an expanded clone, and some rows leave it out.

V: TRBV25-1; J: TRBJ1-2; size: many; D: TRBD1; DNA: TGTGCCAGCAGCCTGGACAGGGACCGTTATGGCTACACCTTC; CDR3: CASSLDRDRYGYTF
V: TRBV12-3/TRBV12-4; J: TRBJ1-1; size: many; D: TRBD1; DNA: TGTGCCAGCATCCCGGGACAGGGTTTCACTGAAGCTTTCTTT; CDR3: CASIPGQGFTEAFF
V: TRBV20-1; J: TRBJ2-7; size: -; D: TRBD2; DNA: TGCAGTGCTAGAGATCAGCGGACTAGCGGGAAGTACGAGCAGTACTTC; CDR3: CSARDQRTSGKYEQYF
V: TRBV27; J: TRBJ2-7; size: -; D: TRBD1; DNA: TGTGCCAGCAGTTTATTCAACCGGGACAGGGGGCACGAGCAGTACTTC; CDR3: CASSLFNRDRGHEQYF
V: TRBV6-2/TRBV6-3; J: TRBJ1-2; size: many; D: -; DNA: TGTGCCAGCAGTCCGCTCGCCTACGTTCCTAACTATGGCTACACCTTC; CDR3: CASSPLAYVPNYGYTF
V: TRBV19; J: TRBJ1-2; size: many; D: TRBD1; DNA: TGTGCCAGTAGTACCCGGACAGGGGGCCACTATGGCTACACCTTC; CDR3: CASSTRTGGHYGYTF
V: TRBV28; J: TRBJ2-2; size: few; D: -; DNA: TGTGCCAGCAGTTGGGACGCCAGGAACACCGGGGAGCTGTTTTTT; CDR3: CASSWDARNTGELFF
V: TRBV11-2; J: TRBJ2-7; size: many; D: -; DNA: TGTGCCAGCAGCCAAGATCCAACCTACGAGCAGTACTTC; CDR3: CASSQDPTYEQYF
V: TRBV7-2; J: TRBJ1-2; size: many; D: TRBD1; DNA: TGTGCCAGCAGCCTCTTGACAGGGAACTATGGCTACACCTTC; CDR3: CASSLLTGNYGYTF
V: TRBV11-2; J: TRBJ2-2; size: few; D: TRBD1; DNA: TGTGCCAGCAGCCCAGGGGGACAGGGGGCTGCCGGGGAGCTGTTTTTT; CDR3: CASSPGGQGAAGELFF
V: TRBV2; J: TRBJ2-7; size: many; D: TRBD2; DNA: TGTGCCAGCAGTTCGGGACTAGCGGGTGGGATCTACGAGCAGTACTTC; CDR3: CASSSGLAGGIYEQYF
V: TRBV19; J: TRBJ2-7; size: many; D: -; DNA: TGTGCCAGTAGTATCCAGGACTCAACCTACGAGCAGTACTTC; CDR3: CASSIQDSTYEQYF
V: TRBV10-2; J: TRBJ2-7; size: -; D: TRBD1; DNA: TGCGCCACGAAACCTCCGGACAGGGGTTACGAGCAGTACTTC; CDR3: CATKPPDRGYEQYF
V: TRBV19; J: TRBJ1-3; size: many; D: -; DNA: TGTGCCAGTAGTTATTGGACCTCCTCTGGAAACACCATATATTTT; CDR3: CASSYWTSSGNTIYF
V: TRBV5-1; J: TRBJ1-2; size: few; D: -; DNA: TGCGCCAGCAGCTTGGAAGGGGGAGAGAAGGATGGCTACACCTTC; CDR3: CASSLEGGEKDGYTF
V: TRBV15; J: TRBJ2-7; size: -; D: -; DNA: TGTGCCACCAGCAGAGATTCTGGCAGCTTCCACGAGCAGTACTTC; CDR3: CATSRDSGSFHEQYF
V: TRBV6-1; J: TRBJ1-1; size: many; D: TRBD1; DNA: TGTGCCAGCAAAGGGGGGGACAGGGCGTGGACTGAAGCTTTCTTT; CDR3: CASKGGDRAWTEAFF
V: TRBV7-8; J: TRBJ2-7; size: many; D: TRBD1; DNA: TGTGCCAGCAGCGCGCGGGGACAGGGGGCGAACTACGAGCAGTACTTC; CDR3: CASSARGQGANYEQYF
V: TRBV6-5; J: TRBJ2-7; size: many; D: TRBD1; DNA: TGTGCCAGCACCACCACGCCGGGACAGTCCTACGAGCAGTACTTC; CDR3: CASTTTPGQSYEQYF
V: TRBV6-1; J: TRBJ2-5; size: -; D: -; DNA: TGTGCCAGCAGAGGGGTTCGGACCCAGTACTTC; CDR3: CASRGVRTQYF
V: TRBV12-3/TRBV12-4; J: TRBJ2-2; size: many; D: -; DNA: TGTGCCAGCAGCGGCAGAGGCGGGGAGCTGTTTTTT; CDR3: CASSGRGGELFF
V: TRBV20-1; J: TRBJ2-7; size: many; D: TRBD2; DNA: TGCAGTGCTAGAGATCTGCTACGGACTAGCTTTGAGCAGTACTTC; CDR3: CSARDLLRTSFEQYF
V: TRBV25-1; J: TRBJ2-5; size: -; D: -; DNA: TGTGCCAGCAGTGAAGGTCAGGGCCCCCAAGAGACCCAGTACTTC; CDR3: CASSEGQGPQETQYF
V: TRBV6-2/TRBV6-3; J: TRBJ1-1; size: many; D: -; DNA: TGTGCCAGCCTGGGCAGGGTGGAAAGCCCATACAACACTGAAGCTTTCTTT; CDR3: CASLGRVESPYNTEAFF
V: TRBV18; J: TRBJ2-7; size: many; D: -; DNA: TGTGCCAGCAGCCCACGGCGGGACGAGCAGTACTTC; CDR3: CASSPRRDEQYF
V: TRBV29-1; J: TRBJ1-2; size: -; D: -; DNA: TGCAGCGTCGGTCCGGAGTCCAACTATGGCTACACCTTC; CDR3: CSVGPESNYGYTF
V: TRBV6-1; J: TRBJ2-7; size: -; D: -; DNA: TGTGCCAGCAATAAGGGGGAGGTTGTCCTCCCCCACGAGCAGTACTTC; CDR3: CASNKGEVVLPHEQYF
V: TRBV2; J: TRBJ1-3; size: -; D: -; DNA: TGTGCCAGCAGTGGAGACACTGGAAACACCATATATTTT; CDR3: CASSGDTGNTIYF
V: TRBV28; J: TRBJ2-5; size: many; D: -; DNA: TGTGCCAGCAGTTTTCGGCTTCAGCCGGAGACCCAGTACTTC; CDR3: CASSFRLQPETQYF
V: TRBV20-1; J: TRBJ1-1; size: -; D: TRBD1; DNA: TGCAGTGCTAGCGGGTACCCAGGGGGTTACACTGAAGCTTTCTTT; CDR3: CSASGYPGGYTEAFF
V: TRBV29-1; J: TRBJ2-3; size: -; D: TRBD2; DNA: TGCAGCGTCGAACCGGGACTAGCGGTGGGGGATACGCAGTATTTT; CDR3: CSVEPGLAVGDTQYF
V: TRBV9; J: TRBJ1-2; size: few; D: TRBD1; DNA: TGTGCCAGCAGCGGAACAGGGGGCTTTGGCTACACCTTC; CDR3: CASSGTGGFGYTF
V: TRBV6-5; J: TRBJ1-1; size: many; D: -; DNA: TGTGCCAGCAGGTGGGGTGGTACTGAAGCTTTCTTT; CDR3: CASRWGGTEAFF
V: TRBV28; J: TRBJ1-1; size: many; D: -; DNA: TGTGCCAGCTCCGGGGTAGAGAAAGCTTTCTTT; CDR3: CASSGVEKAFF
V: TRBV6-1; J: TRBJ1-2; size: many; D: -; DNA: TGTGCCAGCAGTGAAGCGCTACTGGTCGGCTACACCTTC; CDR3: CASSEALLVGYTF
V: TRBV12-3/TRBV12-4; J: TRBJ2-7; size: many; D: -; DNA: TGTGCCAGCAGTTACCGACAGGAGAACACCTACGAGCAGTACTTC; CDR3: CASSYRQENTYEQYF
V: TRBV19; J: TRBJ1-5; size: -; D: -; DNA: TGTGCCAGTAGTATTGGGTCCAGTTTCTATCAGCCCCAGCATTTT; CDR3: CASSIGSSFYQPQHF
V: TRBV5-1; J: TRBJ2-7; size: -; D: -; DNA: TGCGCCAGCACCCCATGGGATAGCCCCTACGAGCAGTACTTC; CDR3: CASTPWDSPYEQYF
V: TRBV20-1; J: TRBJ2-5; size: -; D: -; DNA: TGCAGTGCTAAACGGGGAAATTCACAAGAGACCCAGTACTTC; CDR3: CSAKRGNSQETQYF
V: TRBV12-3/TRBV12-4; J: TRBJ2-7; size: many; D: -; DNA: TGTGCCAGCAGTTTTAGCGGCCCGCTCTACGAGCAGTACTTC; CDR3: CASSFSGPLYEQYF
V: TRBV2; J: TRBJ2-7; size: many; D: TRBD1; DNA: TGTGCCAGCAGCTCGACAGGGCACTACGAGCAGTACTTC; CDR3: CASSSTGHYEQYF
V: TRBV30; J: TRBJ2-7; size: many; D: TRBD2; DNA: TGTGCCTGGAGTATAGGACTAGCGGGAGGGGACGAGCAGTACTTC; CDR3: CAWSIGLAGGDEQYF
V: TRBV6-1; J: TRBJ2-7; size: -; D: TRBD2; DNA: TGTGCCACCTTGGCGGGAGGGCCGAATTACGAGCAGCACTTC; CDR3: CATLAGGPNYEQHF
V: TRBV12-3/TRBV12-4; J: TRBJ1-1; size: many; D: -; DNA: TGTGCCAGCAGTTTGTTCGGAAGAACTGGAGCTTTCTTT; CDR3: CASSLFGRTGAFF
V: TRBV6-2/TRBV6-3; J: TRBJ2-6; size: once; D: -; DNA: TGTGCCAGCAGAGCCGTCGTCAGAGCCAACGTCCTGACTTTC; CDR3: CASRAVVRANVLTF
V: TRBV24-1; J: TRBJ1-5; size: many; D: -; DNA: TGTGCCACCAGTGACGCGGGGGGCGTTCAGCCCCAGCATTTT; CDR3: CATSDAGGVQPQHF
V: TRBV30; J: TRBJ1-1; size: many; D: -; DNA: TGTGCCTGGAGTGTAGGGCAGGAAGCTTTCTTT; CDR3: CAWSVGQEAFF
V: TRBV6-2/TRBV6-3; J: TRBJ1-1; size: many; D: -; DNA: TGTGCCAGCAGTTCCCGCCGGGGGGGGCACGGAGACACTGAAGCTTTCTTT; CDR3: CASSSRRGGHGDTEAFF
V: TRBV6-1; J: TRBJ1-1; size: few; D: TRBD1; DNA: TGTGCCAGCACCAGGGGGCTCGGCACTGAAGCTTTCTTT; CDR3: CASTRGLGTEAFF
V: TRBV12-3/TRBV12-4; J: TRBJ2-5; size: many; D: -; DNA: TGTGCCAGCACCGAAATGGGGATAATGGGAGAGACCCAGTACTTC; CDR3: CASTEMGIMGETQYF
V: TRBV5-1; J: TRBJ2-2; size: few; D: TRBD2; DNA: TGCGCCAGCACCCACGGGGGGGTGAACACCGGGGAGCTGTTTTTT; CDR3: CASTHGGVNTGELFF
V: TRBV20-1; J: TRBJ1-2; size: -; D: -; DNA: TGCAGTGCTAGTGGGGCCTATGGCTACACCTTC; CDR3: CSASGAYGYTF
V: TRBV28; J: TRBJ1-1; size: many; D: TRBD1; DNA: TGTGCCAGCACTATTACAGGGGGCGAAATGGGTGAAGCTTTCTTT; CDR3: CASTITGGEMGEAFF